This T cell receptor (beta chain) was sequenced in a study of T cell repertoires in cytomegalovirus infection. Background on the study: CMV epitopes, recently identified HLA-C-restricted and well-studied HLA-B-restricted, were used. Carrying CMV and the relevant HLA type showed in public TCR beta signatures. Study results and limitations: Summed public TCR beta family frequency identified CMV carriers bearing the relevant HLA.

MiXCR, applied by TCRdb to the reads, yields one record per CDR3 protein. Of approximately 1,000,000 distinct CDR3 sequences in the sample, roughly 30% were seen once. A note on this clonotype: Its antigen remains unidentified.

Between the trimmed V and J ends, which lost 4 bases and 0 bases, there was a span of 11 bases. This CDR3 is built from 15 residues. CDR1 and CDR2 from the germline V gene are MNHEY and SMNVEV (reference sequence). This sequence joins TRBV27 and TRBJ2-3; D perhaps matches TRBD1 (6 bases). Sequencing was performed on cultured CD8+ T cells from PBMCs, taken from culture after CMV antigen stimulation. The sequence derives from a human donor in good health (CMV status not recorded). Some clones in this sample may be carry-over from other donors' samples. CDR3 coding DNA: TGTGCCAGCAGTTATATCAGGGGCAGCACAGATACGCAGTATTTT. This codes for CASSYIRGSTDTQYF.